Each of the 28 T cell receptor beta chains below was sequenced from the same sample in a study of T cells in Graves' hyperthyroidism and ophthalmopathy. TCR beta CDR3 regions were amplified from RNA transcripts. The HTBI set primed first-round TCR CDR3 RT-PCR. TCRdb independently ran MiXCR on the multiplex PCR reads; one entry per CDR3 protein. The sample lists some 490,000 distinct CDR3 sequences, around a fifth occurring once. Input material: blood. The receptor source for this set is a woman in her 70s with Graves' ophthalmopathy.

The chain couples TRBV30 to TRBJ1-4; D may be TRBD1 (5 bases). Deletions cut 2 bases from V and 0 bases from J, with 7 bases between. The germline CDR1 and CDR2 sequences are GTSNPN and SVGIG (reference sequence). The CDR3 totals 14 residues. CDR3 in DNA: TGTGCCTGGAGTCGGGGGGCAACTAATGAAAAACTGTTTTTT. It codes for CAWSRGATNEKLFF.

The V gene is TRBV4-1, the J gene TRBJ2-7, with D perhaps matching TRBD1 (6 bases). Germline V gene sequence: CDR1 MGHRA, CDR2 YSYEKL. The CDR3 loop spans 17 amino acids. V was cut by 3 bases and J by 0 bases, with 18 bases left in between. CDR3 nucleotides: TGCGCCAGCAGCCACACACTCAGGGGTTCGAGCTCCTACGAGCAGTACTTC. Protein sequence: CASSHTLRGSSSYEQYF.

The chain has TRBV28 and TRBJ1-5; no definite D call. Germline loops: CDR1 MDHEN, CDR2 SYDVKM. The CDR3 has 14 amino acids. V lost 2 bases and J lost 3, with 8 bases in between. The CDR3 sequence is CASSLGHLNQPQHF. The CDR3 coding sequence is TGTGCCAGCAGTTTAGGGCATCTCAATCAGCCCCAGCATTTT.

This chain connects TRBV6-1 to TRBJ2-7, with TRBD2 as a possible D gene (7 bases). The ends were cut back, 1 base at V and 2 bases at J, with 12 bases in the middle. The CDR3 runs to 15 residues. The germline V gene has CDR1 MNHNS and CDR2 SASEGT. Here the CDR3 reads CASSEGGGAAYEQYF. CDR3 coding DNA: TGTGCCAGCAGTGAAGGTGGGGGGGCGGCCTACGAGCAGTACTTC.

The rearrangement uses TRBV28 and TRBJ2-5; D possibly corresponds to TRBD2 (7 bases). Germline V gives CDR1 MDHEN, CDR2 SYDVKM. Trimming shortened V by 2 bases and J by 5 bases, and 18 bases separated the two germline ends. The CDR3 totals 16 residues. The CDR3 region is CASSLGGAGARETQYF. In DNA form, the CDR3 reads TGTGCCAGCAGTTTAGGGGGGGCAGGGGCCCGGGAGACCCAGTACTTC.

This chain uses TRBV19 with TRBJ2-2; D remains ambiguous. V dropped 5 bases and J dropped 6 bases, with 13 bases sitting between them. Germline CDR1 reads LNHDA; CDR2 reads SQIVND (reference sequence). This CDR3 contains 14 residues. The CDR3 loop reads CASSPGRIAGELFF. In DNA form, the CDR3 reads TGTGCCAGTAGTCCTGGGCGGATCGCCGGGGAGCTGTTTTTT.

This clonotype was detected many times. The CDR3 loop reads CASSLSADSYNEQFF. In DNA, the CDR3 is TGTGCCAGCAGCTTATCGGCGGACTCCTACAATGAGCAGTTCTTC. This chain links TRBV7-3 with TRBJ2-1; D ambiguous. Per germline, CDR1 SGHTA and CDR2 FQGTGA. The CDR3 covers 15 residues. Trimming took off 2 bases at V and 0 bases at J, with 8 bases between the two ends.

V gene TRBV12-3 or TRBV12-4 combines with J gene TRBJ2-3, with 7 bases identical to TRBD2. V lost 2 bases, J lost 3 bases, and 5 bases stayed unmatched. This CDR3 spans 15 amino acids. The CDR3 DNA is TGTGCCAGCAGTTTACGGCGGGAGAGAACAGATACGCAGTATTTT. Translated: CASSLRRERTDTQYF.

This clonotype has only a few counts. CDR3 residues: CASSPGRDYGYTF. The CDR3 bases are TGTGCCAGCTCACCAGGCCGGGACTATGGCTACACCTTC. The chain recombines TRBV18 with TRBJ1-2; no clear D gene. This CDR3 is 13 amino acids long. Germline lookup yields CDR1 KGHSH and CDR2 LQKENI. The V and J ends lost 2 bases and 3 bases respectively, with 7 bases between them.

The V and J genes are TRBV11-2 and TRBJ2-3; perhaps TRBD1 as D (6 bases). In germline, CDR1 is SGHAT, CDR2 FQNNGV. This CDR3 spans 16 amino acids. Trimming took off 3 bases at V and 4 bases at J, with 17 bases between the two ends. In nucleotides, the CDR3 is TGTGCCAGCAGCTTGGTCAGGGGCTCCATTCCAGATACGCAGTATTTT. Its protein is CASSLVRGSIPDTQYF.

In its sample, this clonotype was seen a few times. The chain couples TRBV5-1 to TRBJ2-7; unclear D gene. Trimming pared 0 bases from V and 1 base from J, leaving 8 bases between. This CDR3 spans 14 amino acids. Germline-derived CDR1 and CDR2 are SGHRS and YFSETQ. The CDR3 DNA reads TGCGCCAGCAGCTTGGGTACTCCTTCCTACGAGCAGTACTTC. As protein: CASSLGTPSYEQYF.

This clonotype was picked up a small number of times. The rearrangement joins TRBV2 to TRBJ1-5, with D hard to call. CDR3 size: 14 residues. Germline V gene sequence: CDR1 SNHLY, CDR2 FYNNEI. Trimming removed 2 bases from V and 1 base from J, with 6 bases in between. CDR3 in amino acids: CASSEFYSNQPQHF. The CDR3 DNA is TGTGCCAGCAGTGAATTTTACAGCAATCAGCCCCAGCATTTT.

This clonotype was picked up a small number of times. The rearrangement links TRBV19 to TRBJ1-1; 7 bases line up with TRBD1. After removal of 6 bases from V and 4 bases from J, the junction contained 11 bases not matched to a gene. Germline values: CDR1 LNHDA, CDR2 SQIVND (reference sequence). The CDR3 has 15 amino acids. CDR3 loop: CASRGTVIESTEAFF. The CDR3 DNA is TGTGCCAGTAGAGGGACAGTAATAGAGAGCACTGAAGCTTTCTTT.

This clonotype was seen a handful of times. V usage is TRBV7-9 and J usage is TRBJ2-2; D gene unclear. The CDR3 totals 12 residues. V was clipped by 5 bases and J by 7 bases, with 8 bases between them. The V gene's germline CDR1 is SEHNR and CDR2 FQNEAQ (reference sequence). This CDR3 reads CASSPRVGELFF. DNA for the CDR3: TGTGCCAGCAGCCCAAGGGTCGGGGAGCTGTTTTTT. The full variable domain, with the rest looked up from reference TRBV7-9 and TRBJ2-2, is DTGVSQNPRHKITKRGQNVTFRCDPISEHNRLYWYRQTLGQGPEFLTYFQNEAQLEKSRLLSDRFSAERPKGSFSTLEIQRTEQGDSAMYLCASSPRVGELFFGEGSRLTVL.

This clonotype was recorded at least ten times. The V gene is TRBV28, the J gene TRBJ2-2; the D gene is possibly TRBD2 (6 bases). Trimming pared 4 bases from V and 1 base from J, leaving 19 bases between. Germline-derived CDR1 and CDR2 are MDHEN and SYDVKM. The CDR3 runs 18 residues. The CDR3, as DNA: TGTGCCAGCAGTTCGAGGGTCCCTAGCGTCAGGAACACCGGGGAGCTGTTTTTT. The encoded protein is CASSSRVPSVRNTGELFF.

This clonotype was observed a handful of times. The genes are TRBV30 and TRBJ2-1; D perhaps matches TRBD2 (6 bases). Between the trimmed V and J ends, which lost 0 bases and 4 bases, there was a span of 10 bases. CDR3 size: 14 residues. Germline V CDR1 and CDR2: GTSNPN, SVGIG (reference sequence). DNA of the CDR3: TGTGCCTGGAGTGTGGGCGGGAAGTACAATGAGCAGTTCTTC. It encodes CAWSVGGKYNEQFF.

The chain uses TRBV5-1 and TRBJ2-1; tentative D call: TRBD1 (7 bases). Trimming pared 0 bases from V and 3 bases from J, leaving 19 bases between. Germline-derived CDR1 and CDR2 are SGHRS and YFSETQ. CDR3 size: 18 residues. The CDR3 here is CASSLAPQGGWDYNEQFF. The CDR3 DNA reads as TGCGCCAGCAGCTTGGCTCCCCAGGGGGGCTGGGACTACAATGAGCAGTTCTTC.

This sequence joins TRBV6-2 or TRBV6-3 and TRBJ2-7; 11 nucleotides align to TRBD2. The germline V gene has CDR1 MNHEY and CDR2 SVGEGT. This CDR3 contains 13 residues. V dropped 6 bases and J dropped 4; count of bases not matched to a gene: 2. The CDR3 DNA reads TGTGCCAGCAGAACTAGCGGGGGATACGAGCAGTACTTC. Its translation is CASRTSGGYEQYF.

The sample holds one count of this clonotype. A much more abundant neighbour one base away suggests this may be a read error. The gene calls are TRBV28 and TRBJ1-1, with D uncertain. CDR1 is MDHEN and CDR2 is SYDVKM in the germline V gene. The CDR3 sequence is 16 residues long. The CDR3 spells CASSFQPGNPNTEAYF. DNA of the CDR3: TGTGCCAGCAGTTTCCAACCCGGCAACCCGAACACTGAAGCTTACTTT.

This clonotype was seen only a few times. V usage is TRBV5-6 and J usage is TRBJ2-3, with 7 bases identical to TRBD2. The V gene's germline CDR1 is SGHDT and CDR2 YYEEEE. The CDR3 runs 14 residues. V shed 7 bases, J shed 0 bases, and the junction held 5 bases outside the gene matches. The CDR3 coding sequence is TGTGCCAGCGCCACTAGCGCCAGCACAGATACGCAGTATTTT. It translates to CASATSASTDTQYF.

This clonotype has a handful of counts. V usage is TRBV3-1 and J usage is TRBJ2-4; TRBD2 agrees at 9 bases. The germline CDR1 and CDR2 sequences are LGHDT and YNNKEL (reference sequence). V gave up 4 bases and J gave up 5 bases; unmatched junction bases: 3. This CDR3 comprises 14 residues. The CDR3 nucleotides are TGTGCCAGCAGCCTCTGGACTAGCGAAAACATTCAGTACTTC. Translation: CASSLWTSENIQYF.

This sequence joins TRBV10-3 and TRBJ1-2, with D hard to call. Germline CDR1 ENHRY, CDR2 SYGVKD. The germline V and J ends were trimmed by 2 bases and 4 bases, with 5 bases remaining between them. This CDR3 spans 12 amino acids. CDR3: CAISETSYGYTF. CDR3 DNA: TGTGCCATCAGTGAGACCTCCTATGGCTACACCTTC.

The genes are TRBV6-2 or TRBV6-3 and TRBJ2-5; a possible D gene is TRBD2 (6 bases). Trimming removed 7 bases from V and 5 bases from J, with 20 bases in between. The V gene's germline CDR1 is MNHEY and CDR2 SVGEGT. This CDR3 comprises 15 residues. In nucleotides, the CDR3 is TGTGCCAGCACCCCGCCGTCTGGGGGGATTGAGACCCAGTACTTC. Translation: CASTPPSGGIETQYF.

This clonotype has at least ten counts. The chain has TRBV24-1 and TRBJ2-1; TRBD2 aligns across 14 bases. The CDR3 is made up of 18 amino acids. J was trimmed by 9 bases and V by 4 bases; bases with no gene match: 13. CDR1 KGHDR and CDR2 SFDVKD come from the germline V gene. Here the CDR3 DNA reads TGTGCCACCAGTGACCGACCCGGGACTAGCGGGAGTGTGGGTGAGCAGTTCTTC. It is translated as CATSDRPGTSGSVGEQFF.

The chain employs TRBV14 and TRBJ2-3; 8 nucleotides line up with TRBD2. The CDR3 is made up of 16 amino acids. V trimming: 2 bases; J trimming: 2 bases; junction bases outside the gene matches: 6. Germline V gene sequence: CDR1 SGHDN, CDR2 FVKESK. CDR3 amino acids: CASSQPGLGTTDTQYF. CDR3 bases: TGTGCCAGCAGCCAACCGGGACTAGGGACCACAGATACGCAGTATTTT. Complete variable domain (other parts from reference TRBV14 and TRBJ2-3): EAGVTQFPSHSVIEKGQTVTLRCDPISGHDNLYWYRRVMGKEIKFLLHFVKESKQDESGMPNNRFLAERTGGTYSTLKVQPAELEDSGVYFCASSQPGLGTTDTQYFGPGTRLTVL.

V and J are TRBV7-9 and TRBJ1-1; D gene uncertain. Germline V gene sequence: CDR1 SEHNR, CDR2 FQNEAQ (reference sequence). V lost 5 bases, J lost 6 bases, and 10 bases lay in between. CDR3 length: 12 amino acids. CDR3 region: CASSQDRAEAFF. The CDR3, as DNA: TGTGCCAGCAGCCAGGACCGGGCTGAAGCTTTCTTT.

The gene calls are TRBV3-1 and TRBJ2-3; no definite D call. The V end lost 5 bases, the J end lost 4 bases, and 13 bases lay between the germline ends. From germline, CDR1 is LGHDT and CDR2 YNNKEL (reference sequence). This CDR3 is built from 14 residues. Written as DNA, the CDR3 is TGTGCCAGCAGCTCTCGATCTCTGGCAGATACGCAGTATTTT. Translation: CASSSRSLADTQYF.

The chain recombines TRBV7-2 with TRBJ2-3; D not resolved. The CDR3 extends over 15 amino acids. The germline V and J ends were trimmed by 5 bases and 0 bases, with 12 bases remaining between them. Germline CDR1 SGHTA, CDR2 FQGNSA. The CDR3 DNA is TGTGCCAGCAGCGCATTAGCCGTTAGCACAGATACGCAGTATTTT. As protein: CASSALAVSTDTQYF. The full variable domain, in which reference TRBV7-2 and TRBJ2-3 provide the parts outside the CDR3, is GAGVSQSPSNKVTEKGKDVELRCDPISGHTALYWYRQSLGQGLEFLIYFQGNSAPDKSGLPSDRFSAERTGGSVSTLTIQRTQQEDSAVYLCASSALAVSTDTQYFGPGTRLTVL.